The clone carrying this TCR beta chain was counted between two and nine times. TCRdb ran MiXCR on the RACE reads and lists one entry per CDR3 protein. The repertoire has fewer than 150,000 distinct CDR3 sequences, approximately 14% of them found once; the top ten carry 0.7% to 0.95%. The CDR3 consists of 16 residues. Described time point: patch test 1, 2 weeks after DPC sensitization. The treatment denotes: therapeutic diphenylcyclopropenone sensitization with weekly scalp DPC. These data are taken from a study of human T cells and chemical hapten exposure. The V gene is TRBV12-1, the J gene TRBJ2-7; TRBD1 was called by the table and not checked on the DNA. TRBV12-1 is a pseudogene locus. This TCR was sampled from a man aged 18 to 35 with alopecia areata. Some clones in this sample may be carry-over from other donors' samples. The sequencing here drew on whole blood, taken in connection with sensitization to the hapten diphenylcyclopropenone (DPC). CDR3 residues: CASSSSDRGPKGEQYF. DNA for the CDR3: TGTGCCAGCAGCTCTTCCGACAGGGGCCCCAAGGGGGAGCAGTACTTC.